A single T cell receptor (beta chain) is shown here with its context. Antigen specificity is unknown. The germline V gene encodes CDR1 SGHNT and CDR2 YENEEA. V shed 2 bases and J shed 4 bases, with 8 bases lying between them. This CDR3 comprises 13 residues. This entry is derived from a study of cytomegalovirus exposure and HLA in healthy donors. Study context: Among 350 to 500 genotyped donors, around 81% fell in the Caucasian-associated ancestry cluster. Findings and limits, study-wide: Cytomegalovirus status was reportedly diagnosed by the classifier with high sensitivity and specificity. 87-base-pair reads could not separate some V segments, including TRBV6-2 and TRBV6-3.

PCR primers comprised 60 Vbeta and 13 Jbeta primers. TCRdb keeps only in-frame clones here, not all; method: immunoSEQ multiplex PCR. The sample lists some 67,000 clones; less than 80% were seen once. The source is a man in his 60s in good health and CMV-seropositive. This chain uses TRBV11-3 with TRBJ1-1; unclear D gene. Sequenced input: PBMCs. CDR3 nucleotides: TGTGCCAGCAGCTTACCCCCCGGCACTGAAGCTTTCTTT. Encoded protein: CASSLPPGTEAFF. The entire variable domain, with the rest obtained from reference TRBV11-3 and TRBJ1-1, is as follows: EAGVVQSPRYKIIEKKQPVAFWCNPISGHNTLYWYLQNLGQGPELLIRYENEEAVDDSQLPKDRFSAERLKGVDSTLKIQPAELGDSAVYLCASSLPPGTEAFFGQGTRLTVV.